Given below is one T cell receptor beta chain in context. This entry is derived from a study of OX40 agonist ivuxolimab in advanced cancers. Assay: immunoSEQ multiplex PCR; the TCRdb copy retains only in-frame clones and omits some. The table has 35,000 to 45,000 clones, 85% to 90% seen once; the top ten hold about 4.3%. CDR1 is GTSNPN and CDR2 is SVGIG in the germline V gene (reference sequence). J lost 3 bases, V lost 2 bases, and 7 bases had no gene match. This CDR3 has 16 residues. The J gene is TRBJ2-1, the V gene TRBV30; TRBD2 matches at 10 bases. This sequence originates from an adult with an advanced solid tumor such as melanoma, head and neck, liver or kidney cancer. Material: CD4+ or CD8+ T cells sorted from blood, obtained in a trial of the OX40 agonist ivuxolimab. CDR3 in amino acids: CAWSSPGTSDYNEQFF. The CDR3 coding sequence is TGTGCCTGGAGTTCTCCCGGGACTAGCGACTACAATGAGCAGTTCTTC.